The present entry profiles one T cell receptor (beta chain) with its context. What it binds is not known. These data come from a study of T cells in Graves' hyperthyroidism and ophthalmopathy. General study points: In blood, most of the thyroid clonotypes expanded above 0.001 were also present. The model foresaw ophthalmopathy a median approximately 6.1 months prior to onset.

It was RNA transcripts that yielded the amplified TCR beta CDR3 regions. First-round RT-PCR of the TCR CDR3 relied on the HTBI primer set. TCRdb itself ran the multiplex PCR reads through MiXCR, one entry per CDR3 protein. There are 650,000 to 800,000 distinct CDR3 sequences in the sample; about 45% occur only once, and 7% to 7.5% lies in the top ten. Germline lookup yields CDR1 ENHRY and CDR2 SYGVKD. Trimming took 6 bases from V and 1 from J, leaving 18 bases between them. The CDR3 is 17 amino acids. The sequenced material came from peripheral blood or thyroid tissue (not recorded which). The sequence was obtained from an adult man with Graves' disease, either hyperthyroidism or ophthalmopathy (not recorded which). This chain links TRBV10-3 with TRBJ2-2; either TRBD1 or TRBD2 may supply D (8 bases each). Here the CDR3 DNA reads TGTGCCATCAGGGGGACAGGCGGGAGGTTGAACACCGGGGAGCTGTTTTTT. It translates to CAIRGTGGRLNTGELFF.